This TCR beta chain was found in a study of blood T cell repertoires in COVID-19. Study information: Whether acute or convalescent, the COVID-19 samples came from the United States, Italy and Spain.

Assay used: immunoSEQ multiplex PCR; TCRdb lists only in-frame clones, some missing. The table has tens of thousands of clones, around 70% seen once. Looked up from germline, CDR1 is SGHTA and CDR2 is FQGNSA. The length of the CDR3 is 14 residues. V lost 5 bases and J 6 bases, leaving 13 bases between the germline ends. The sequencing sample was made of peripheral blood. The receptor was derived from a man aged 55 to 70 with acute or convalescent COVID-19. The chain uses TRBV7-2 and TRBJ2-2; D is undetermined. CDR3 sequence (DNA): TGTGCCAGCAGCCTTCTTCTAGGTCCCGGGGAGCTGTTTTTT. Its protein product is CASSLLLGPGELFF.